This TCR beta chain was captured in a study of T-cell memory formation after mild COVID-19. This clonotype was seen more than once but under ten times. What it binds is unknown. TCRdb analysed the 5' RACE reads with MiXCR anew, one entry per CDR3 protein. The table shows roughly 600,000 distinct CDR3 sequences, with under 20% occurring only once. The V gene end was trimmed by 6 bases and the J gene end by 3 bases; junction bases not matched to a gene: 4. The CDR3 is 13 amino acids. The study's findings and limits: Of the contracting clones, CD4+ ones lay mainly in CM and EM, and CD8+ ones in EMRA.

The gene calls are TRBV12-3 or TRBV12-4 and TRBJ1-2, with 7 positions matching TRBD1. The sample consisted of PBMCs or a T cell subset sorted from them (not recorded which). The receptor's source is an adult woman who had mild COVID-19 (a few samples of this study predate the infection). Cell type and time point are not known. CDR3 sequence: CASRRTGYYGYTF. The CDR3 DNA is TGTGCCAGCAGACGGACAGGTTACTATGGCTACACCTTC.